This TCR beta chain was sequenced in a study of shared clonotypes between healthy human individuals. CDR3 length equals 14 residues. Germline V gives CDR1 SSHAT, CDR2 FNYEAQ (reference sequence). Notes on this clone: One end of the junction fails to match germline, which may point to a read error.

Generated by immunoSEQ multiplex PCR, the TCRdb table keeps only in-frame clones and is missing some. The table includes fewer than 650,000 clones, roughly four fifths detected once. The sequenced material came from PBMCs. The rearrangement uses TRBV7-7 and TRBJ2-7, with a tentative D call TRBD1 (5 bases). This receptor was taken from a woman aged 40 to 55 in good health. Some clones in this sample may be carry-over from other donors' samples. CDR3 in DNA: TGTGCTAGCAGCTTGACGACAGAGGCCTACGAGCAGTACTTC. It specifies CASSLTTEAYEQYF.